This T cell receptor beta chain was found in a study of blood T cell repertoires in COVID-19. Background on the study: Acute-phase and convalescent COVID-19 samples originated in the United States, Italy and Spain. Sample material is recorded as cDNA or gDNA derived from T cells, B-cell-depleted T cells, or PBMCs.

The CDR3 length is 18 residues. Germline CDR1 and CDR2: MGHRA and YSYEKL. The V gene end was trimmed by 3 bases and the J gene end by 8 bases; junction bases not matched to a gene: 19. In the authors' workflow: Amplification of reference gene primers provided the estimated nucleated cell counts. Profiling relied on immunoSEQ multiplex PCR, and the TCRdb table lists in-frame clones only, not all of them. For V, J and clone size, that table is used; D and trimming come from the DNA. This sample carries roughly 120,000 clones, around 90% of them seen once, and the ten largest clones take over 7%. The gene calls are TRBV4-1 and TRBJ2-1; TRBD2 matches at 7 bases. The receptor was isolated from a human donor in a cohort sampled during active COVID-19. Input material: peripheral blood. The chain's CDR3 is CASSQDAGGAAGEDEQFF. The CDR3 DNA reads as TGCGCCAGCAGCCAGGATGCGGGTGGCGCGGCGGGAGAGGATGAGCAGTTCTTC.